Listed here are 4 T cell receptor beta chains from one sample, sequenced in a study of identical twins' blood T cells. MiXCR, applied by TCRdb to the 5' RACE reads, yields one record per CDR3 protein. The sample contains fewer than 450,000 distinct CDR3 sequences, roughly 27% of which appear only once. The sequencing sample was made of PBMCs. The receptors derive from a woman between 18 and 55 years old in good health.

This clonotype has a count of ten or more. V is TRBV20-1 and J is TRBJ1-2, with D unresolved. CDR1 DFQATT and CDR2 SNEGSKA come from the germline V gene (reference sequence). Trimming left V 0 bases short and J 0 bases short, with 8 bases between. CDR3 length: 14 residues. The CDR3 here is CSAREGGTNYGYTF. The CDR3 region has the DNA TGCAGTGCTAGAGAAGGAGGCACTAACTATGGCTACACCTTC.

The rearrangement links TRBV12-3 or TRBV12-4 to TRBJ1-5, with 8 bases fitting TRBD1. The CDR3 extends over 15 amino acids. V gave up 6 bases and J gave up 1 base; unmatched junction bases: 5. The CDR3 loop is CASSDTGGSNQPQHF. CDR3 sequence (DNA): TGTGCCAGCAGCGACACAGGGGGGAGCAATCAGCCCCAGCATTTT.

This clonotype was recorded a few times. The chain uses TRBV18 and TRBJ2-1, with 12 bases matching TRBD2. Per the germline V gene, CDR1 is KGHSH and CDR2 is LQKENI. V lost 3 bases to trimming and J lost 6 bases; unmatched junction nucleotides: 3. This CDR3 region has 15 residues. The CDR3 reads CASSPGLAGSNEQFF. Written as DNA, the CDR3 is TGTGCCAGCTCACCTGGACTAGCGGGAAGCAATGAGCAGTTCTTC.

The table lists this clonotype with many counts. CDR3 sequence: CSVVVGRYYGYTF. For the CDR3, the DNA is TGCAGCGTTGTGGTGGGGAGGTACTATGGCTACACCTTC. The rearrangement links TRBV29-1 to TRBJ1-2; the D is unclear. The CDR3 has 13 amino acids. The ends were cut back, 4 bases at V and 3 bases at J, with 12 bases in the middle. Germline loops: CDR1 SQVTM, CDR2 ANQGSEA.